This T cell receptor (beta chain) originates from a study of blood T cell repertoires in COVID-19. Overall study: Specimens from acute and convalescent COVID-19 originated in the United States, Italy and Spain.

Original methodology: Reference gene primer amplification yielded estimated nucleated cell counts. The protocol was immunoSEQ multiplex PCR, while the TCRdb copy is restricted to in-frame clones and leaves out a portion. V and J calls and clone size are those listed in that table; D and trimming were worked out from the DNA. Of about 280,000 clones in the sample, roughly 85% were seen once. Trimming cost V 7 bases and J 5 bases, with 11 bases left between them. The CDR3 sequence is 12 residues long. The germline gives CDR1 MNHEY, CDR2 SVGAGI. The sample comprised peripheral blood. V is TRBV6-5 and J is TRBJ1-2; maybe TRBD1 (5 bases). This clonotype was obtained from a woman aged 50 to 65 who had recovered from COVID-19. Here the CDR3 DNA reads TGTGCCAGCACCGAGCAGGGATATGGCTACACCTTC. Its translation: CASTEQGYGYTF.